These 2 T cell receptor beta chains share one sample of origin, sequenced in a study of identical twins. TCRdb re-derived calls from the 5' RACE reads in MiXCR, one entry per CDR3 protein. The table includes about 250,000 distinct CDR3 sequences, about 9% detected once. The sample was also linked to a second study, of yellow fever vaccine responses in identical twins.

The material sequenced was CD8+ T cells sorted from blood. Receptors originate from a young woman in good health.

The genes are TRBV4-2 and TRBJ2-5; D possibly corresponds to TRBD1 (6 bases). There are 15 residues in the CDR3. V was cut by 4 bases and J by 5 bases, with 17 bases left in between. Germline V gene sequence: CDR1 LGHNA, CDR2 YNFKEQ. As DNA, the CDR3 is TGTGCCAGCAGCCCCTCGGGCCCTCAGGGGGAGACCCAGTACTTC. It codes for CASSPSGPQGETQYF.

V gene TRBV7-9 combines with J gene TRBJ1-5; no clear D. The V end was cut by 2 bases, the J end by 2 bases, with 7 bases between. Germline assignment: CDR1 SEHNR and CDR2 FQNEAQ (reference sequence). CDR3 size: 14 residues. CDR3 sequence (DNA): TGTGCCAGCAGCTTAAGTGGGGGCAATCAGCCCCAGCATTTT. Protein: CASSLSGGNQPQHF.